This T cell receptor beta chain was captured in a study of cytomegalovirus exposure and HLA in healthy donors. Study findings and constraints: One later analysis reportedly identified an Asian-associated ancestry cluster that showed fewer N-insertions than the approximately 700-donor mean.

As to this clone: What it binds is not known.

Germline CDR1 reads GTSNPN; CDR2 reads SVGIG (reference sequence). The CDR3 runs 11 residues. V was clipped by 5 bases and J by 4 bases, with 8 bases between them. Researchers ran the PCR with 60 Vbeta and 13 Jbeta primers. In the original workflow: As a later analysis found, there were 82 million or so unique TCR beta chains, of which roughly 11 million were shared. Sequenced by immunoSEQ multiplex PCR; TCRdb stores in-frame clones only, minus some. Clone size and the V and J calls come from that table; the DNA yielded D and trimming. The table counts around 140,000 clones; 0.85% to 1% lies in the top ten.

The receptor was isolated from a male donor in good health and CMV-seronegative. The sequencing input was PBMCs. V usage is TRBV30 and J usage is TRBJ1-1; D is unresolved. The CDR3 bases are TGTGCCTGGGGGGAGGGCACTGAAGCTTTCTTT. Its translation: CAWGEGTEAFF.